This record looks at one TCR beta chain sequence and its context. Its specificity is not known. The V gene's germline CDR1 is MNHEY and CDR2 SMNVEV (reference sequence). The V and J ends lost 2 bases and 5 bases respectively, with 10 bases between them. CDR3 size: 14 residues. This entry belongs to a study of response to subunit inactivated influenza vaccine. Study-level findings and limits: Researchers suggested that each seasonal influenza vaccination recruits few new T cells.

TCRdb re-called the RT-PCR reads with MiXCR, one entry per CDR3 protein. The sample consists of about 500,000 distinct CDR3 sequences, 16% of them appearing once. The receptor's source is a man between 45 and 75 years old who received an inactivated influenza vaccine. This chain uses TRBV27 with TRBJ2-1; D is unresolved. The sequencing used CD4+ T cells sorted from PBMCs, collected around 25 months after vaccination. The CDR3 DNA sequence: TGTGCCAGCAGTTTACTTCGCGGCAACAATGAGCAGTTCTTC. This encodes CASSLLRGNNEQFF.